This T cell receptor (beta chain) was found in a study of cytomegalovirus exposure and HLA in healthy donors. About the research overall: A previous analysis identified approximately 120 million unique TCR beta sequences derived from roughly 180 million T cells. Study-wide results and caveats: Prediction of most subjects' HLA-A and HLA-B alleles by TCR beta sequences was reportedly accurate. Later on, an analysis found that several of the most significant clusters appeared to be linked to common viral pathogens, which included parvovirus B19. The authors later found HLA-associated TCR beta chains more clonally expanded than equally common others.

The PCR employed 60 Vbeta primers together with 13 Jbeta primers. Libraries were prepared by immunoSEQ multiplex PCR; TCRdb keeps only in-frame clonotypes and omits some of them. Among about 90,000 clones, about two thirds were seen once, and the ten largest hold over 12%. Note on this clone: Its cognate antigen is unknown.

CDR1 and CDR2 from the germline V gene are MDHEN and SYDVKM. This CDR3 has 13 residues. J lost 5 bases, V lost 2 bases, and 2 bases had no gene match. This receptor was taken from a woman aged 45 to 65 in good health and CMV-seropositive. Sequenced material: PBMCs. This rearrangement joins TRBV28 to TRBJ1-2, with TRBD1 matching 7 bases. CDR3 sequence reads: CASSLDREYGYTF. The CDR3 nucleotides are TGTGCCAGCAGTTTAGACAGGGAATATGGCTACACCTTC.